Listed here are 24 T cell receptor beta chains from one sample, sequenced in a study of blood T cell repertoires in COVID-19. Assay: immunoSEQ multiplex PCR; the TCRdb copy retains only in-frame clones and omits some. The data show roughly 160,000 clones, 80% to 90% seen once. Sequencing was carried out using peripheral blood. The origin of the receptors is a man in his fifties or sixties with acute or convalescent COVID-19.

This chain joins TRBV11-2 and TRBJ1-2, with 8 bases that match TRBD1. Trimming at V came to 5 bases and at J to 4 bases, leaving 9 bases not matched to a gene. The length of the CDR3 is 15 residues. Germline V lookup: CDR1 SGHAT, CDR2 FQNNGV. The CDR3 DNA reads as TGTGCCAGCAGCCTATACTCACAGGGGGGCTATGGCTACACCTTC. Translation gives CASSLYSQGGYGYTF.

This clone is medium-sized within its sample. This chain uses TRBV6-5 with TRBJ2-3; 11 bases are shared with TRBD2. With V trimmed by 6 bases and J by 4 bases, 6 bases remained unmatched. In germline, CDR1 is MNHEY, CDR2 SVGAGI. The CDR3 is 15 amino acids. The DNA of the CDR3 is TGTGCCAGCAGAGTAATTAGCGGGAGGGCAGATACGCAGTATTTT. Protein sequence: CASRVISGRADTQYF.

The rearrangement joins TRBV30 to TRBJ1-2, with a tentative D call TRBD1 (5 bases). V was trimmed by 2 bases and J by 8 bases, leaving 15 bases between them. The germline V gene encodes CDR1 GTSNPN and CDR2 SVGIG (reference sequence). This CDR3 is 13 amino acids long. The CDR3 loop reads CAWSPEWGGGYTF. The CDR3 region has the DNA TGTGCCTGGAGTCCGGAGTGGGGGGGAGGCTACACCTTC.

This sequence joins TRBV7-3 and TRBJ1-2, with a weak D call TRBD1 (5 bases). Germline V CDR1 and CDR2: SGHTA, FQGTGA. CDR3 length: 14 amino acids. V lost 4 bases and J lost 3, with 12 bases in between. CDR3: CASSWTGGDYGYTF. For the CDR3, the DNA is TGTGCCAGCAGCTGGACCGGGGGAGACTATGGCTACACCTTC.

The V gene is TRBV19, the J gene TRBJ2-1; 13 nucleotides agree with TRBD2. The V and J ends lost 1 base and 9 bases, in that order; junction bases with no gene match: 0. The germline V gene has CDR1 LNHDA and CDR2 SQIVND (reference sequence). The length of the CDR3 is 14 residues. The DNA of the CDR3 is TGTGCCAGTAGTATAGGGACTAGCGGGGGTGAGCAGTTCTTC. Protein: CASSIGTSGGEQFF.

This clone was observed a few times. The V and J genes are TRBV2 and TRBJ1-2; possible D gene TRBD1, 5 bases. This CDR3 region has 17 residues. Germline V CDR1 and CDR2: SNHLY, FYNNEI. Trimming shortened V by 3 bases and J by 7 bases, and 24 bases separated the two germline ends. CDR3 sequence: CASSDPIWGGEAGGYTF. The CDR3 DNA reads TGTGCCAGCAGTGACCCGATCTGGGGGGGGGAGGCTGGTGGCTACACCTTC.

CDR3 DNA: TGTGCCAGCAGTTGGACAGCTGGCCACACCTACGAGCAGTACTTC. Residues: CASSWTAGHTYEQYF. The chain carries TRBV6-5 and TRBJ2-7; TRBD1 is a possible D gene (6 bases). The CDR3 is made up of 15 amino acids. The germline CDR1 and CDR2 sequences are MNHEY and SVGAGI. Trimming stripped 4 bases from V and 2 bases from J, with 15 bases between.

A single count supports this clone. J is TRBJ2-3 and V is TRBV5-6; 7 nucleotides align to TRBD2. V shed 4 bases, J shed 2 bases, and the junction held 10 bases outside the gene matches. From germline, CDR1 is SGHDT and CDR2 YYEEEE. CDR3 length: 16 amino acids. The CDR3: CASSLRTGGFTDTQYF. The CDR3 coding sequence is TGTGCCAGCAGCCTCCGGACGGGGGGTTTCACAGATACGCAGTATTTT.

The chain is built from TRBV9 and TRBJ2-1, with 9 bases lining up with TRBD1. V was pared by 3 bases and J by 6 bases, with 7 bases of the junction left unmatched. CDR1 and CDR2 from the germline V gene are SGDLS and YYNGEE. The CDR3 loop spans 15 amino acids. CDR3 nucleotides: TGTGCCAGCAGCGGTCGGGACAGGGTAGCCAATGAGCAGTTCTTC. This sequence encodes CASSGRDRVANEQFF.

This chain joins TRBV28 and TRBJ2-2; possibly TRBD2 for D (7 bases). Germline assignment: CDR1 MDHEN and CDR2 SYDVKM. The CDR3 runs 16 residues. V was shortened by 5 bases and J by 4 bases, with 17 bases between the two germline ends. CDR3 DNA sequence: TGTGCCAGCAGTCTCCCTGGGGGGGGCGTCACCGGGGAGCTGTTTTTT. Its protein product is CASSLPGGGVTGELFF.

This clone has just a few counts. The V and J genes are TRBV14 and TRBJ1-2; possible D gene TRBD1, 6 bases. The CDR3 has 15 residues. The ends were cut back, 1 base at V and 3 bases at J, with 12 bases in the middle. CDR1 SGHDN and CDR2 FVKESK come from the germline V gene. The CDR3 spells CASSQGAGAYYGYTF. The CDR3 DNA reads TGTGCCAGCAGCCAAGGAGCAGGGGCCTACTATGGCTACACCTTC.

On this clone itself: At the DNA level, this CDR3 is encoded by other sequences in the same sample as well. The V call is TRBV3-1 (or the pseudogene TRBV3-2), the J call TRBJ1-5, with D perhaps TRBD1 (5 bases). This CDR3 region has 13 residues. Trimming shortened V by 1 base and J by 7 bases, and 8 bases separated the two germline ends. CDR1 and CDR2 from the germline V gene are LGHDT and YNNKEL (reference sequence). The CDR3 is CASSQGGGQPQHF. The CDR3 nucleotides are TGTGCCAGCAGCCAAGGGGGCGGACAGCCCCAGCATTTT.

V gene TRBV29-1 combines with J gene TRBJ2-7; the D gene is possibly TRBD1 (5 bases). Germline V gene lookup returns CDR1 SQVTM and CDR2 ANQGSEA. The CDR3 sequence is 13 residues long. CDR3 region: CSALRDDGYEQYF. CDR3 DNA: TGCAGTGCTCTCAGGGATGATGGGTACGAGCAGTACTTC.

The CDR3 DNA reads TGTGCCAGCAGTGCCGACAGGGGGCGAGAGACCCAGTACTTC. Translating it yields CASSADRGRETQYF. The rearrangement links TRBV2 to TRBJ2-5, with 10 bases fitting TRBD1. Germline CDR1 and CDR2: SNHLY and FYNNEI. With V trimmed by 4 bases and J by 4 bases, 3 bases remained unmatched. This CDR3 is built from 14 residues.

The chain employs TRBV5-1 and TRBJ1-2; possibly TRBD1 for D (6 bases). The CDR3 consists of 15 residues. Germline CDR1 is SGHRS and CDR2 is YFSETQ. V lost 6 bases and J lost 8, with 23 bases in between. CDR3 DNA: TGCGCCAGCACCCCCCGTCGGGGGGGACAAGAGGGCTACACCTTC. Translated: CASTPRRGGQEGYTF.

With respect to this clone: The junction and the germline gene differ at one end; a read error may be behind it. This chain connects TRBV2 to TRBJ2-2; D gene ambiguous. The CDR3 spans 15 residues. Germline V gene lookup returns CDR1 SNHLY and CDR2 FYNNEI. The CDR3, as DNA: TGTGCCAGCAGTAAAGCCCGGGTAGGCGCCGGGGAGCTGTTTTTT. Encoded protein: CASSKARVGAGELFF.

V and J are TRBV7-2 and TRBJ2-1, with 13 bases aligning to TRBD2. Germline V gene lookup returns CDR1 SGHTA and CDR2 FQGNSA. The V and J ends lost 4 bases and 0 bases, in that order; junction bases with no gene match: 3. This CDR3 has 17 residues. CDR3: CASSSRLAGGSYNEQFF. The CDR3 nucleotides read TGTGCCAGCAGCTCAAGACTAGCGGGAGGCTCCTACAATGAGCAGTTCTTC.

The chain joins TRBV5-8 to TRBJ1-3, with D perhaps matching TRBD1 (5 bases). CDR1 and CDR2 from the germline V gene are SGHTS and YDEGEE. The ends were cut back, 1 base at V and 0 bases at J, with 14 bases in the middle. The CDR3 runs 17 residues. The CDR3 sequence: CASSLLQGPSSGNTIYF. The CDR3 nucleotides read TGTGCCAGCAGCTTGTTGCAGGGTCCGAGCTCTGGAAACACCATATATTTT.

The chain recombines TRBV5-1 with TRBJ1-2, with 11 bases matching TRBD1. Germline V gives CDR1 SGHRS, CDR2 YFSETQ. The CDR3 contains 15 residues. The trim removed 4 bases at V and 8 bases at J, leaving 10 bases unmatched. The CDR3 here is CASSPEGTGGGGYTF. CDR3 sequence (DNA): TGCGCCAGCAGCCCAGAAGGGACAGGGGGTGGAGGCTACACCTTC.

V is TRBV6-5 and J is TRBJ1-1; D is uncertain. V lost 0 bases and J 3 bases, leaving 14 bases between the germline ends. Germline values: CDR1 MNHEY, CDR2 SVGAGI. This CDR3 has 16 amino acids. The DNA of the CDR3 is TGTGCCAGCAGTTACTCGTTGGGAGTCCCGTACACTGAAGCTTTCTTT. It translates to CASSYSLGVPYTEAFF.

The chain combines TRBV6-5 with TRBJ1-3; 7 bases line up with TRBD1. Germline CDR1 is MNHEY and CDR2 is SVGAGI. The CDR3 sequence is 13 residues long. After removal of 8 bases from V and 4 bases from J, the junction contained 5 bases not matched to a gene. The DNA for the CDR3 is TGTGCCAGCGGGCCGGGACAGGGAAACACCATATATTTT. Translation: CASGPGQGNTIYF.

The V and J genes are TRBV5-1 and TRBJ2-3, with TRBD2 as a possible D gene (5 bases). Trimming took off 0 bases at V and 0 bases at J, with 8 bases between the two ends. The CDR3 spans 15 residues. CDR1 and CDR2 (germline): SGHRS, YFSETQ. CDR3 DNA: TGCGCCAGCAGCTTGGCCTCGGGGAGCACAGATACGCAGTATTTT. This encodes CASSLASGSTDTQYF.

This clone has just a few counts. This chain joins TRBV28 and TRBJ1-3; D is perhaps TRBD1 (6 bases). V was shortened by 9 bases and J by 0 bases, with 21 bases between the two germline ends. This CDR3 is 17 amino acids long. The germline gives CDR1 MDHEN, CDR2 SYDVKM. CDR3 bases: TGTGCCAGTATCCAGGGGTCCACTCCACACTCTGGAAACACCATATATTTT. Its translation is CASIQGSTPHSGNTIYF.

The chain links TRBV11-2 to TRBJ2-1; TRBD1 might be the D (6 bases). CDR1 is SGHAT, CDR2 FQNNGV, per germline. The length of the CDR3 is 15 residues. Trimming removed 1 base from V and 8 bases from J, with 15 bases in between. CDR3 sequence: CASSLGLQGNDEQFF. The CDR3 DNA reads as TGTGCCAGCAGCTTAGGCCTACAGGGTAATGATGAGCAGTTCTTC.